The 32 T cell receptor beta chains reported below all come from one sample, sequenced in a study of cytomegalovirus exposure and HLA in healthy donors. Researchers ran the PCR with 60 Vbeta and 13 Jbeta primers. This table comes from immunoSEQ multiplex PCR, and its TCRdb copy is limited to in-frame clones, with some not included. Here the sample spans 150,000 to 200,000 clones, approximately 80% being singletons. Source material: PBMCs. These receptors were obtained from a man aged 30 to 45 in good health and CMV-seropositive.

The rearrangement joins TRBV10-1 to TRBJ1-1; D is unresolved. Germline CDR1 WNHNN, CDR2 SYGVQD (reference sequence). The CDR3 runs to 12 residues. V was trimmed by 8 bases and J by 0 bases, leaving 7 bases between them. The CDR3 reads CASGNMNTEAFF. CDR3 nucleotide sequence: TGCGCCAGCGGTAACATGAACACTGAAGCTTTCTTT.

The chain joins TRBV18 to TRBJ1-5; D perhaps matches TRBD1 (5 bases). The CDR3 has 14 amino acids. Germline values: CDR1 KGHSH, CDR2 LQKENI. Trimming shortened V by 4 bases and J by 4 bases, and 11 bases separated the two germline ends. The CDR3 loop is CASSLQDRNQPQHF. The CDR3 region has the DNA TGTGCCAGCTCACTTCAAGACAGAAATCAGCCCCAGCATTTT.

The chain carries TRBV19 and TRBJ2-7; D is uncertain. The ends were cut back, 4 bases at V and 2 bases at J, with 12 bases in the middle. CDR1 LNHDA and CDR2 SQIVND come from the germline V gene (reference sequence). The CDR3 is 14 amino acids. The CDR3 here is CASSNLAGTYEQYF. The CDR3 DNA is TGTGCCAGTAGTAACTTGGCAGGAACCTACGAGCAGTACTTC.

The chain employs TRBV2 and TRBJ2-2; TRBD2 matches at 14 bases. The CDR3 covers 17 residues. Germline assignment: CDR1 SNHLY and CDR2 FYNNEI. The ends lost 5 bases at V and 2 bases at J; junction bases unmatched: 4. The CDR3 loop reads CASSPGLAGANTGELFF. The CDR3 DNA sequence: TGTGCCAGCAGTCCGGGACTAGCGGGGGCTAACACCGGGGAGCTGTTTTTT.

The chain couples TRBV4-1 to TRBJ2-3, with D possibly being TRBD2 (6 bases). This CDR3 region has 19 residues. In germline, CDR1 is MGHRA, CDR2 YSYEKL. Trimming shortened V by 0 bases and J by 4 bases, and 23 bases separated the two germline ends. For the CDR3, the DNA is TGCGCCAGCAGCCAAGACAGGGTAGTCGGGGGAGTGAGCGCAGATACGCAGTATTTT. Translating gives CASSQDRVVGGVSADTQYF.

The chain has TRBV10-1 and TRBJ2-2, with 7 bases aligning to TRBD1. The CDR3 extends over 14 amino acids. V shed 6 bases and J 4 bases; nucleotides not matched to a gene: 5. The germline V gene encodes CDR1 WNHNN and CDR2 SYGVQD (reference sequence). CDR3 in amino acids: CASRETGLTGELFF. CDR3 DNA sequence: TGCGCCAGCAGGGAGACAGGGCTCACCGGGGAGCTGTTTTTT.

The DNA for the CDR3 is TGTGCCAGCAGCCCGTACAATGAGCAGTTCTTC. Amino acids: CASSPYNEQFF. This chain uses TRBV6-6 with TRBJ2-1; D not resolved. Germline-derived CDR1 and CDR2 are MNHNY and SVGAGI (reference sequence). The CDR3 is 11 residues long. The V end was cut by 6 bases, the J end by 4 bases, with 4 bases between.

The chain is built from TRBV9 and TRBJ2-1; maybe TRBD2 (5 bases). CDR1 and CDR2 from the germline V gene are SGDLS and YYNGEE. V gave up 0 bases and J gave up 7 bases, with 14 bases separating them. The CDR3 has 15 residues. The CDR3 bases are TGTGCCAGCAGCGTAGCGGCTGGCTCGGGGAATGAGCAGTTCTTC. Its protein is CASSVAAGSGNEQFF.

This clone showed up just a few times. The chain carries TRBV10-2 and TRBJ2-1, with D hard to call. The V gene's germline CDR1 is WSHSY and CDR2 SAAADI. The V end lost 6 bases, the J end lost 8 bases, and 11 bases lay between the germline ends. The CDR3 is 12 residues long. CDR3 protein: CASSQFRDEQFF. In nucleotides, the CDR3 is TGCGCCAGCAGCCAATTCCGGGATGAGCAGTTCTTC.

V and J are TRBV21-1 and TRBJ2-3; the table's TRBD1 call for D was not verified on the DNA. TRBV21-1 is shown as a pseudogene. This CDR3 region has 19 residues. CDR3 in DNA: TGTGCCAGCAGCAAAGTTGACGGCGTAGGACAAAGACGCACAGATACGCAGTATTTT. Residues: CASSKVDGVGQRRTDTQYF.

The DNA for the CDR3 is TGTGCCAGCAGCTCCGGACTAGCGGGGGGGGTGGATACGCAGTATTTT. It translates to CASSSGLAGGVDTQYF. The chain carries TRBV7-8 and TRBJ2-3; 15 nucleotides match TRBD2. CDR1 and CDR2 from the germline V gene are SGHVS and FQNEAQ. The CDR3 has 16 amino acids. The junction had 5 bases not matched to a gene; V was cut back by 4 bases and J by 6 bases.

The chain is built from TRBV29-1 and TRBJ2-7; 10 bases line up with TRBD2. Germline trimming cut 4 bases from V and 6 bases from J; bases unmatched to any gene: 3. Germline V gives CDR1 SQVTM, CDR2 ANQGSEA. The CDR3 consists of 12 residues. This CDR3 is CSVGAGGFEQYF. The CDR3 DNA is TGCAGCGTTGGAGCGGGGGGGTTCGAGCAGTACTTC.

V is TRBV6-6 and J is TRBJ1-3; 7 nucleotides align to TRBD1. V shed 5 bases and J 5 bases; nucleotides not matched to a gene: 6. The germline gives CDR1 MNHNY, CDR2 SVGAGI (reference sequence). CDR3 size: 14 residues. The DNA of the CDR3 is TGTGCCAGCAGTCCGACAGGGCCCAGAAACACCATATATTTT. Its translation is CASSPTGPRNTIYF.

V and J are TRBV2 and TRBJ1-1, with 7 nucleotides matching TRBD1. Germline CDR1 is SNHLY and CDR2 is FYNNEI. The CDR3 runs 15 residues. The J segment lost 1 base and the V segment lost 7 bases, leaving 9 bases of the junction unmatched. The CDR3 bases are TGTGCCAGCATCATGTCCCGGGACAGGAACACTGAAGCTTTCTTT. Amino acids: CASIMSRDRNTEAFF.

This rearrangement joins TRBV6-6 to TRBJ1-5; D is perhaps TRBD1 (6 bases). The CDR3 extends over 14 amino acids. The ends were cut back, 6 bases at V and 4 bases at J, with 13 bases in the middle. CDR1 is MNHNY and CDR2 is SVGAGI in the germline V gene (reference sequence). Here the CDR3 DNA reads TGTGCCAGCAGAATTACAGGGAATAATCAGCCCCAGCATTTT. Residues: CASRITGNNQPQHF.

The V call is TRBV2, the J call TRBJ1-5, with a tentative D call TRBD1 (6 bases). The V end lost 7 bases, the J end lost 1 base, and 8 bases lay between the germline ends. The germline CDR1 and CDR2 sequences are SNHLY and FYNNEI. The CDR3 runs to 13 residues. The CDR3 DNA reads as TGTGCCAGCAACAGGGAAAGCAATCAGCCCCAGCATTTT. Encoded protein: CASNRESNQPQHF.

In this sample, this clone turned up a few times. The CDR3 nucleotides read TGTGCCAGCAGTGTCGAGGGAGGGAACACCGGGGAGCTGTTTTTT. Protein product: CASSVEGGNTGELFF. The gene calls are TRBV6-4 and TRBJ2-2; tentatively, D is TRBD2 (6 bases). The germline CDR1 and CDR2 sequences are MRHNA and SNTAGT. This CDR3 is built from 15 residues. The germline V and J ends were trimmed by 4 bases and 1 base, with 10 bases remaining between them.

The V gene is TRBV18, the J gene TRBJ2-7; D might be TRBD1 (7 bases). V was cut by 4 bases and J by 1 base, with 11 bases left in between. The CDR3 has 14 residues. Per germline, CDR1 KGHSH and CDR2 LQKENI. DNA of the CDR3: TGTGCCAGCTCACTCAGGGGGGCTTCCTACGAGCAGTACTTC. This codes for CASSLRGASYEQYF.

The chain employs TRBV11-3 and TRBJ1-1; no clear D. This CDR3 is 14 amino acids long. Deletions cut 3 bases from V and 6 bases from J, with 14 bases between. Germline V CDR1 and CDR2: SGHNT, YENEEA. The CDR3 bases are TGTGCCAGCAGCTTTAGCCGGCGAGGGTCTGAAGCTTTCTTT. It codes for CASSFSRRGSEAFF.

CDR3 coding DNA: TGTGCCACTACTAGCCGGAGCAATCAGCCCCAGCATTTT. Protein: CATTSRSNQPQHF. V gene TRBV15 combines with J gene TRBJ1-5; the D is unclear. The germline V and J ends were trimmed by 9 bases and 1 base, with 10 bases remaining between them. CDR3 size: 13 residues. Germline loops: CDR1 LNHNV, CDR2 YYDKDF (reference sequence).

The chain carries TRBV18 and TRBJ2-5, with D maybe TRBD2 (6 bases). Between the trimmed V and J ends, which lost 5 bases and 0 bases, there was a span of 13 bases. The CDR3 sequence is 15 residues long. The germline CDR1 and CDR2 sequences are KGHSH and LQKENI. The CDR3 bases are TGTGCCAGCTCAGGAGGGCGGGACTACCAAGAGACCCAGTACTTC. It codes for CASSGGRDYQETQYF. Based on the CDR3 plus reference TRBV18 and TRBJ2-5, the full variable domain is NAGVMQNPRHLVRRRGQEARLRCSPMKGHSHVYWYRQLPEEGLKFMVYLQKENIIDESGMPKERFSAEFPKEGPSILRIQQVVRGDSAAYFCASSGGRDYQETQYFGPGTRLLVL.

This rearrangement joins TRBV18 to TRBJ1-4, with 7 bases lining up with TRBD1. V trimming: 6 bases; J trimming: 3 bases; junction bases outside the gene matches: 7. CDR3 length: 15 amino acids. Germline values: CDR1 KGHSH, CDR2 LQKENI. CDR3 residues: CASSSIGTANEKLFF. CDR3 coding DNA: TGTGCCAGCTCCTCAATCGGGACAGCTAATGAAAAACTGTTTTTT. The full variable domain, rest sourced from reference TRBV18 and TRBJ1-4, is NAGVMQNPRHLVRRRGQEARLRCSPMKGHSHVYWYRQLPEEGLKFMVYLQKENIIDESGMPKERFSAEFPKEGPSILRIQQVVRGDSAAYFCASSSIGTANEKLFFGSGTQLSVL.

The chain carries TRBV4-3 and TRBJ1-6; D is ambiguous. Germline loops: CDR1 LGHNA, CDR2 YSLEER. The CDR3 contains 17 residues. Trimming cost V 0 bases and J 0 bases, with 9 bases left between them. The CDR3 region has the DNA TGCGCCAGCAGCCAAGATGTGTACAGCTCCTATAATTCACCCCTCCACTTT. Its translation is CASSQDVYSSYNSPLHF.

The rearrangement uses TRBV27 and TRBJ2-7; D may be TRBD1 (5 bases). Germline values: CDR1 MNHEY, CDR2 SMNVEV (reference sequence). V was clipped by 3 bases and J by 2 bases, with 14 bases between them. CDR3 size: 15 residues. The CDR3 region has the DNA TGTGCCAGCAGTTTTAAGGACACACCGACCTACGAGCAGTACTTC. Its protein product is CASSFKDTPTYEQYF.

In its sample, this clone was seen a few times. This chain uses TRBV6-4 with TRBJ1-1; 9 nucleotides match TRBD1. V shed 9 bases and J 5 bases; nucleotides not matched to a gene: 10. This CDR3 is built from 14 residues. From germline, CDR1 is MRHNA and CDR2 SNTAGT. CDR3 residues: CASRPLQGATEAFF. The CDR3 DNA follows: TGTGCCAGTAGACCCTTACAGGGGGCGACTGAAGCTTTCTTT.

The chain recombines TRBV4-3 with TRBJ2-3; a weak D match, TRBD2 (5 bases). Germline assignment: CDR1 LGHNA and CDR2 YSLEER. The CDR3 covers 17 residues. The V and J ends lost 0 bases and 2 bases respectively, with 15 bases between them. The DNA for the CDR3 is TGCGCCAGCAGCCAAGATAACGGGGTTGGTTCCACAGATACGCAGTATTTT. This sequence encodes CASSQDNGVGSTDTQYF.

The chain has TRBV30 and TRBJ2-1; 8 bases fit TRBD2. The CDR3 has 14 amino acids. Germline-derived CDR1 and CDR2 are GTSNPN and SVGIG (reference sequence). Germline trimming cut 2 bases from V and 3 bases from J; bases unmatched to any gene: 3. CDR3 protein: CAWSQGLVYNEQFF. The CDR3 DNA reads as TGTGCCTGGAGTCAGGGACTAGTCTACAATGAGCAGTTCTTC.

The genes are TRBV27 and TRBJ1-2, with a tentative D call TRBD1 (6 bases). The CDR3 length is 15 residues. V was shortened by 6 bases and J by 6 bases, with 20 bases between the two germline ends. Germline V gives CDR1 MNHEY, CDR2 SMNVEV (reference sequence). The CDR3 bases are TGTGCCAGCAGACCTACTGGGGGCCCCTATGATGGCTACACCTTC. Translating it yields CASRPTGGPYDGYTF.

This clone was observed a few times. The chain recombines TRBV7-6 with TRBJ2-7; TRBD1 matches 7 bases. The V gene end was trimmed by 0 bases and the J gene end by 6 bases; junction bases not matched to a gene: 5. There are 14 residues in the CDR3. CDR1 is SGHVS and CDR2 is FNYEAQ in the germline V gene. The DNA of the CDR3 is TGTGCCAGCAGCTTAGCGGGAGCAGGGGGCGAGCAGTACTTC. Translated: CASSLAGAGGEQYF.

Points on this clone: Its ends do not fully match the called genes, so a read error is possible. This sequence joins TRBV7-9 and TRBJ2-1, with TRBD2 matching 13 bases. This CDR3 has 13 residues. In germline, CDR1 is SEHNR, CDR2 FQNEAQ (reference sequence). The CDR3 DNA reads TGTGCCAGCAGCCCTGAGACTAGCGGGAGGTCGGTCTTC. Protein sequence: CASSPETSGRSVF.

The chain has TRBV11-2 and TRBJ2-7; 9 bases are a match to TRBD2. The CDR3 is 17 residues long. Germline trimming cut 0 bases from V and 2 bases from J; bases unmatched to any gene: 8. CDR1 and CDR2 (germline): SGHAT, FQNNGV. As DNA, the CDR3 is TGTGCCAGCAGCTTAGATCACCGGGGACTAGCTGCCTACGAGCAGTACTTC. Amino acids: CASSLDHRGLAAYEQYF.

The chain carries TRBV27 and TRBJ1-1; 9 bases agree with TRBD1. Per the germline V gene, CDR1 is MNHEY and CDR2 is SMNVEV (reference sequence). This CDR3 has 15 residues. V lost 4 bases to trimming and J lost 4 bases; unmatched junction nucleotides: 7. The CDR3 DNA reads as TGTGCCAGCAGTTCCCGTGGGACAGGGTTCACTGAAGCTTTCTTT. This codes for CASSSRGTGFTEAFF.